A selection of T cell receptor beta chains follows, all from one sample in a study of blood T cell repertoires in COVID-19. Measured with immunoSEQ multiplex PCR; TCRdb has only the in-frame clones, and not every one. Seen here are around 87,000 clones, roughly 90% observed once, and the top ten hold around 1.5%. Sequencing input: peripheral blood. These receptors came from a human donor with active COVID-19. The donor label of this sample is uncertain. CDR3s include the opening cysteine and the closing phenylalanine or tryptophan. A D gene is named only where the DNA matches it firmly. Size is stated for part of the rows, as once, few or many counts, or as a class when the clone is expanded.

v_gene	abundance	d_gene	j_gene	CDR3aa	CDR3nt
TRBV7-9	-	TRBD1	TRBJ2-7	CASSLEFPGGRYEQYF	TGTGCCAGCAGCTTAGAGTTCCCAGGGGGACGGTACGAGCAGTACTTC
TRBV7-2	-	TRBD2	TRBJ2-5	CASSLVLAGGHETQYF	TGTGCCAGCAGCTTAGTTCTAGCGGGGGGGCATGAGACCCAGTACTTC
TRBV6-5	-	TRBD1	TRBJ1-2	CASRRGQGVYGYTF	TGTGCCAGCAGACGGGGACAGGGGGTCTATGGCTACACCTTC
TRBV29-1	-	-	TRBJ2-5	CSVEPSVETQYF	TGCAGCGTTGAACCTAGCGTGGAGACCCAGTACTTC
TRBV20-1	-	-	TRBJ1-1	CSASGRGGTEAFF	TGCAGTGCTAGTGGCCGAGGGGGCACTGAAGCTTTCTTT
TRBV7-8	-	-	TRBJ2-7	CASSPTVVLSYEQYF	TGTGCCAGCAGCCCCACGGTGGTCCTCTCCTACGAGCAGTACTTC
TRBV6-5	-	TRBD1	TRBJ1-1	CASRRDRGRTEAFF	TGTGCCAGCAGGAGAGACAGGGGGCGGACTGAAGCTTTCTTT
TRBV7-9	-	TRBD1	TRBJ2-3	CASSSGQGHTDTQYF	TGTGCCAGCAGCTCCGGACAGGGACACACAGATACGCAGTATTTT
TRBV6-1	once	-	TRBJ1-1	CASSEQAGRLDTEAFF	TGTGCCAGCAGTGAACAAGCAGGGAGGCTGGACACTGAAGCTTTCTTT
TRBV4-1	-	-	TRBJ1-1	CASSQAGNLEAFF	TGCGCCAGCAGCCAAGCAGGGAATCTTGAAGCTTTCTTT
TRBV19	-	-	TRBJ1-1	CASKGVGDPRGNTEAFF	TGTGCCAGCAAGGGGGTTGGGGACCCAAGGGGGAACACTGAAGCTTTCTTT
TRBV11-3	-	TRBD2	TRBJ2-7	CASSLGGDSYEQYF	TGTGCCAGCAGCTTGGGGGGGGACTCCTACGAGCAGTACTTC
TRBV30	-	TRBD1	TRBJ1-5	CAWSRGQGHSNQPQHF	TGTGCCTGGAGTAGAGGACAGGGCCATAGCAATCAGCCCCAGCATTTT
TRBV19	-	-	TRBJ2-7	CASSIDGSGPYEQYF	TGTGCCAGTAGTATAGACGGTAGCGGACCCTACGAGCAGTACTTC
TRBV4-1	once	-	TRBJ2-7	CASSQDPRGIGRTTNEQYF	TGCGCCAGCAGCCAAGACCCTCGGGGTATAGGGCGCACCACTAACGAGCAGTACTTC
TRBV9	-	-	TRBJ1-1	CASSGQANTEAFF	TGTGCCAGCAGCGGGCAGGCGAACACTGAAGCTTTCTTT
TRBV4-1	-	-	TRBJ1-4	CASSLQGGLARATNEKLFF	TGCGCCAGCAGCCTCCAGGGAGGACTCGCCCGGGCAACTAATGAAAAACTGTTTTTT
TRBV5-4	-	TRBD2	TRBJ2-5	CASSFAGGGETQYF	TGTGCCAGCAGCTTTGCGGGGGGGGGAGAGACCCAGTACTTC
TRBV4-3	-	-	TRBJ1-2	CASSRTGLGYTF	TGCGCCAGCAGCCGCACAGGGTTGGGCTACACCTTC
TRBV7-9	once	TRBD2	TRBJ2-1	CASSPLAGGQNEQFF	TGTGCCAGCAGCCCGCTAGCGGGGGGGCAAAATGAGCAGTTCTTC
TRBV6-5	once	-	TRBJ2-7	CASSLGQGYHEQYF	TGTGCCAGCAGCCTGGGGCAGGGCTATCACGAGCAGTACTTC
TRBV4-3	-	TRBD1	TRBJ1-3	CASSQSAQGTGLVPGRGNTIYF	TGCGCCAGCAGCCAAAGTGCCCAGGGGACAGGCCTCGTCCCCGGGCGTGGAAACACCATATATTTT
TRBV7-7	-	-	TRBJ2-5	CASSLGTRGPETQYF	TGTGCTAGCAGCTTAGGCACCAGGGGCCCCGAGACCCAGTACTTC
TRBV11-2	-	TRBD1	TRBJ2-5	CASSSRDRGQETQYF	TGTGCCAGCAGCTCCCGGGACAGGGGGCAAGAGACCCAGTACTTC
TRBV2	-	TRBD1	TRBJ1-1	CASKGTGGYAFF	TGTGCCAGCAAAGGGACAGGGGGCTATGCTTTCTTT
TRBV18	-	TRBD1	TRBJ2-5	CASSLNRGRNQETQYF	TGTGCCAGCTCACTAAACAGGGGGCGCAATCAAGAGACCCAGTACTTC
TRBV11-2	-	-	TRBJ1-2	CASSLVSRFYGYTF	TGTGCCAGCAGCTTAGTATCCAGGTTCTATGGCTACACCTTC
TRBV11-2	-	TRBD1	TRBJ2-1	CASSLGQISYNEQFF	TGTGCCAGCAGCTTGGGACAGATCTCCTACAATGAGCAGTTCTTC
TRBV18	-	-	TRBJ2-1	CASSPGLATLSRDEQFF	TGTGCCAGCTCACCCGGGTTAGCGACGCTATCTAGGGATGAGCAGTTCTTC
TRBV7-8	-	-	TRBJ2-7	CASSPGWGKLSYEQYF	TGTGCCAGCAGCCCAGGCTGGGGCAAACTATCCTACGAGCAGTACTTC
TRBV2	-	-	TRBJ2-5	CASSDRETQYF	TGTGCCAGCAGTGATCGAGAGACCCAGTACTTC
TRBV28	-	-	TRBJ2-3	CASSFYGRADTDTQYF	TGTGCCAGCAGTTTTTATGGCAGGGCGGACACAGATACGCAGTATTTT
TRBV5-1	once	-	TRBJ1-4	CASSGNRKEKLFF	TGCGCCAGCAGCGGAAACAGGAAAGAAAAACTGTTTTTT
TRBV11-1	-	-	TRBJ1-3	CASSSSDSSGNTIYF	TGTGCCAGCAGCTCCTCGGACAGCTCTGGAAACACCATATATTTT
TRBV7-8	-	-	TRBJ1-6	CASSLQNFYNSPLHF	TGTGCCAGCAGCTTACAGAATTTTTATAATTCACCCCTCCACTTT
TRBV7-2	-	-	TRBJ1-1	CASSSPRGGNTEAFF	TGTGCCAGCAGCTCCCCCCGGGGTGGGAACACTGAAGCTTTCTTT
TRBV4-1	-	-	TRBJ1-3	CASSQRTGTQGNTIYF	TGCGCCAGCAGCCAACGAACCGGGACTCAAGGAAACACCATATATTTT
TRBV7-9	once	TRBD2	TRBJ2-7	CASSLEFGGDEQYF	TGTGCCAGCAGCTTGGAATTCGGGGGGGACGAGCAGTACTTC
TRBV18	-	TRBD2	TRBJ2-5	CASSPQTSGGKETQYF	TGTGCCAGCTCACCCCAAACTAGCGGTGGGAAAGAGACCCAGTACTTC
TRBV2	-	TRBD2	TRBJ2-3	CASSEGPAGGTDTQYF	TGTGCCAGCAGTGAAGGGCCAGCGGGGGGTACAGATACGCAGTATTTT
TRBV6-2/TRBV6-3	-	-	TRBJ1-5	CASSNPGTTYGGSNQPQHF	TGTGCCAGCAGTAATCCCGGGACGACCTACGGAGGGAGCAATCAGCCCCAGCATTTT
TRBV2	-	TRBD1	TRBJ1-4	CASRANRGLNEKLFF	TGTGCCAGCAGAGCCAACAGGGGCCTTAATGAAAAACTGTTTTTT
TRBV27	-	-	TRBJ1-5	CASRIRWGRESNQPQHF	TGTGCCAGCAGGATTAGGTGGGGCAGGGAAAGCAATCAGCCCCAGCATTTT
TRBV2	-	-	TRBJ2-2	CASTEGDFSGELFF	TGTGCCAGCACCGAGGGTGATTTTTCCGGGGAGCTGTTTTTT
TRBV7-8	-	-	TRBJ1-4	CASSPGTNTEKLFF	TGTGCCAGCAGCCCGGGGACAAATACTGAAAAACTGTTTTTT
TRBV6-4	-	-	TRBJ2-7	CASSDGPEDEQYF	TGTGCCAGCAGTGACGGTCCCGAGGACGAGCAGTACTTC
TRBV7-3	-	-	TRBJ1-1	CASSLRRGRNTEAFF	TGTGCCAGCAGCTTACGTCGGGGGAGGAACACTGAAGCTTTCTTT
TRBV9	-	-	TRBJ2-2	CASSVKASPGELFF	TGTGCCAGCAGCGTAAAGGCTAGCCCCGGGGAGCTGTTTTTT
TRBV29-1	-	-	TRBJ1-2	CSVEGQVDGYTF	TGCAGCGTTGAAGGACAGGTTGATGGCTACACCTTC
TRBV7-2	-	TRBD2	TRBJ2-1	CASSLGTSGGLSGQFF	TGTGCCAGCAGCCTTGGGACTAGCGGGGGTCTGAGCGGGCAGTTCTTC
TRBV4-1	-	-	TRBJ2-7	CASSQLGGLYEQYF	TGCGCCAGCAGCCAACTGGGGGGACTGTACGAGCAGTACTTC
TRBV4-2	once	TRBD1	TRBJ1-1	CASSHGQGVNTEAFF	TGTGCCAGCAGCCACGGACAGGGCGTGAACACTGAAGCTTTCTTT
TRBV11-2	-	TRBD1	TRBJ1-4	CASSDRQGLNEKLFF	TGTGCCAGCAGCGACCGACAGGGCCTTAATGAAAAACTGTTTTTT
TRBV27	-	TRBD1	TRBJ2-3	CASSLTGGATDTQYF	TGTGCCAGCAGTTTGACAGGGGGCGCCACAGATACGCAGTATTTT
TRBV5-8	-	-	TRBJ2-4	CASSFLDIQYF	TGTGCCAGCAGCTTTTTAGACATTCAGTACTTC